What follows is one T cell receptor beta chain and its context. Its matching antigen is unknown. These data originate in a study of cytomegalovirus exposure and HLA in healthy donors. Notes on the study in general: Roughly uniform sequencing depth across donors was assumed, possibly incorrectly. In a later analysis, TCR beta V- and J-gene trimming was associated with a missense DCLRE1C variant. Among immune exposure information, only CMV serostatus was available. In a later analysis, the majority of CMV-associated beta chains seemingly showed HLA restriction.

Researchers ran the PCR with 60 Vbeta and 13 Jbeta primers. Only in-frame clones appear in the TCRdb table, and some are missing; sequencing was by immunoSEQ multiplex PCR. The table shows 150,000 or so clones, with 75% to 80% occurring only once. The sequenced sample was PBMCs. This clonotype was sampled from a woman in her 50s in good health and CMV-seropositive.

The CDR3 sequence is CASSQGGSQNTGELFF. Here the CDR3 DNA reads TGTGCCAGCAGCCAGGGGGGATCCCAAAACACCGGGGAGCTGTTTTTT. The chain links TRBV5-4 to TRBJ2-2; the D gene is possibly TRBD1 (7 bases). The V and J ends lost 4 bases and 2 bases respectively, with 15 bases between them. The germline CDR1 and CDR2 sequences are SGHNT and YYREEE (reference sequence). The CDR3 extends over 16 amino acids.